The present TCR beta chain was sequenced within a study of beta chain features in type 1 diabetes. Whole-study findings and limits: For Type 1 diabetes patients, all four CD4+ subsets carried TCRB CDR3s that were moderately but significantly shorter.

Between the trimmed V and J ends, which lost 4 bases and 5 bases, there was a span of 18 bases. CDR3 length: 15 amino acids. The germline CDR1 and CDR2 sequences are LNHDA and SQIVND (reference sequence). In regard to this clone: Its antigen is unidentified.

The investigators reverse transcribed all of the isolated RNA, so they sequenced expressed TCRB transcripts. Profiled with immunoSEQ multiplex PCR; TCRdb holds only in-frame clones, not every one. The data hold some 290,000 clones, with roughly 13% observed a single time. This TCR derives from a young man with type 1 diabetes. The sequencing input was naive CD4+ T cells from blood. The chain uses TRBV19 and TRBJ2-7; D perhaps matches TRBD1 (6 bases). The DNA for the CDR3 is TGTGCCAGTAGTAGGACAGCGGACCGAGGACACGAGCAGTACTTC. Translated: CASSRTADRGHEQYF. Full variable domain (rest looked up from reference TRBV19 and TRBJ2-7): DGGITQSPKYLFRKEGQNVTLSCEQNLNHDAMYWYRQDPGQGLRLIYYSQIVNDFQKGDIAEGYSVSREKKESFPLTVTSAQKNPTAFYLCASSRTADRGHEQYFGPGTRLTVT.